These 21 T cell receptor beta chains came from one sample sequenced in a study of T cell responses to AZD1222 COVID-19 vaccine. Only in-frame clones appear in the TCRdb table, and some are missing; sequencing was by immunoSEQ multiplex PCR. The sample records about 110,000 clones, about 95% being singletons. The material was peripheral blood, obtained 28 days after the second AZD1222 dose. Source of these receptors: an adult who received the AZD1222 COVID-19 vaccine.

The rearrangement uses TRBV18 and TRBJ1-2, with D hard to call. The CDR3 runs to 11 residues. V was shortened by 5 bases and J by 8 bases, with 9 bases between the two germline ends. Germline V gene sequence: CDR1 KGHSH, CDR2 LQKENI. The CDR3 sequence is CASSADRGYTF. In DNA form, the CDR3 reads TGTGCCAGCTCAGCCGACCGCGGCTACACCTTC.

The chain is built from TRBV5-4 and TRBJ1-1; D gene unclear. Germline values: CDR1 SGHNT, CDR2 YYREEE (reference sequence). This CDR3 contains 12 residues. Trimming pared 5 bases from V and 0 bases from J, leaving 5 bases between. Here the CDR3 reads CASSAMNTEAFF. The CDR3, as DNA: TGTGCCAGCAGTGCTATGAACACTGAAGCTTTCTTT.

The chain joins TRBV5-6 to TRBJ1-1; D ambiguous. V lost 2 bases and J 0 bases, leaving 20 bases between the germline ends. The CDR3 contains 18 residues. Germline V gene sequence: CDR1 SGHDT, CDR2 YYEEEE. CDR3 amino acids: CASSLGPTRRDLNTEAFF. For the CDR3, the DNA is TGTGCCAGCAGCTTAGGTCCGACAAGGCGAGATCTGAACACTGAAGCTTTCTTT. Supplemented by reference TRBV5-6 and TRBJ1-1, the full variable domain reads DAGVTQSPTHLIKTRGQQVTLRCSPKSGHDTVSWYQQALGQGPQFIFQYYEEEERQRGNFPDRFSGHQFPNYSSELNVNALLLGDSALYLCASSLGPTRRDLNTEAFFGQGTRLTVV.

The rearrangement links TRBV19 to TRBJ2-3; maybe TRBD2 (6 bases). The V gene's germline CDR1 is LNHDA and CDR2 SQIVND (reference sequence). V dropped 7 bases and J dropped 2 bases, with 16 bases sitting between them. The CDR3 totals 15 residues. This CDR3 is CASKGPGVNTDTQYF. The CDR3 DNA follows: TGTGCCAGTAAGGGCCCGGGGGTTAACACAGATACGCAGTATTTT.

V and J are TRBV20-1 and TRBJ1-2; D uncertain. Trimming cost V 3 bases and J 4 bases, with 15 bases left between them. Looked up from germline, CDR1 is DFQATT and CDR2 is SNEGSKA (reference sequence). The CDR3 extends over 14 amino acids. The CDR3 nucleotides are TGCAGTGCTAGTGTCCCGGGGTCTGGCTATGGCTACACCTTC. Translated: CSASVPGSGYGYTF.

The V and J genes are TRBV12-5 and TRBJ1-2; D is possibly TRBD1 (6 bases). CDR3 length: 13 amino acids. The V gene lost 6 bases and the J gene lost 4 bases, with 12 bases spanning the gap. Germline loops: CDR1 LGHNT, CDR2 FRNRAP. This chain's CDR3 is CASGLGGGYGYTF. Here the CDR3 DNA reads TGTGCTAGTGGACTGGGAGGGGGCTATGGCTACACCTTC.

The chain combines TRBV21-1 with TRBJ2-1; TRBD2 is taken as the D call from the table, unchecked against the DNA. TRBV21-1 is a pseudogene locus. The CDR3 totals 18 residues. In DNA, the CDR3 is TGTGCCAGCAGCAAAGGGGGGAAGGACAGCCCAGGCGGGGGTGAGCAGTTCTTC. It translates to CASSKGGKDSPGGGEQFF.

J is TRBJ1-2 and V is TRBV27; D is undetermined. Germline loops: CDR1 MNHEY, CDR2 SMNVEV (reference sequence). There are 18 residues in the CDR3. V was clipped by 3 bases and J by 4 bases, with 24 bases between them. The chain's CDR3 is CASSFLFSDSRGAYGYTF. CDR3 DNA sequence: TGTGCCAGCAGTTTCCTATTTAGTGACTCGCGGGGTGCCTATGGCTACACCTTC.

The rearrangement links TRBV6-6 to TRBJ2-7; no firm D call. V lost 2 bases, J lost 0 bases, and 11 bases lay in between. Germline lookup yields CDR1 MNHNY and CDR2 SVGAGI (reference sequence). This CDR3 has 15 residues. This CDR3 is CASSYRTASSYEQYF. The CDR3 DNA reads TGTGCCAGCAGTTACCGGACGGCTAGCTCCTACGAGCAGTACTTC.

V is TRBV21-1 and J is TRBJ2-7. TRBV21-1 is labeled a pseudogene. The CDR3 covers 9 residues. The DNA of the CDR3 is TGTGCCGCCCCCCACGAGCAGTACTTC. The encoded protein is CAAPHEQYF.

This chain connects TRBV6-4 to TRBJ2-3; tentatively, D is TRBD2 (6 bases). V was clipped by 2 bases and J by 2 bases, with 17 bases between them. Per the germline V gene, CDR1 is MRHNA and CDR2 is SNTAGT. CDR3 length: 17 amino acids. This CDR3 reads CASSDHAVGGTTDTQYF. The CDR3 DNA sequence: TGTGCCAGCAGTGACCATGCGGTTGGGGGGACCACAGATACGCAGTATTTT.

The chain joins TRBV28 to TRBJ2-5; 10 bases agree with TRBD1. There are 17 residues in the CDR3. The germline V gene encodes CDR1 MDHEN and CDR2 SYDVKM. Trimming at V came to 2 bases and at J to 5 bases, leaving 11 bases not matched to a gene. Here the CDR3 reads CASSLPSGTGVRETQYF. CDR3 nucleotides: TGTGCCAGCAGTTTACCTTCCGGGACAGGGGTAAGGGAGACCCAGTACTTC.

The V and J genes are TRBV7-9 and TRBJ2-7; maybe TRBD2 (6 bases). Germline lookup yields CDR1 SEHNR and CDR2 FQNEAQ (reference sequence). V lost 5 bases and J 3 bases, leaving 23 bases between the germline ends. This CDR3 spans 17 amino acids. This chain's CDR3 is CASSGVVGGRINYEQYF. CDR3 nucleotide sequence: TGTGCCAGCAGCGGAGTGGTGGGTGGGAGGATCAACTACGAGCAGTACTTC.

The rearrangement links TRBV5-1 to TRBJ1-5; D may be TRBD1 (5 bases). Per germline, CDR1 SGHRS and CDR2 YFSETQ. CDR3 length: 17 residues. Trimming removed 4 bases from V and 0 bases from J, with 17 bases in between. CDR3 DNA sequence: TGCGCCAGCAGCCCCTCTGGGGGGTCCCTTAGCAATCAGCCCCAGCATTTT. This gives the protein CASSPSGGSLSNQPQHF.

The chain combines TRBV4-1 with TRBJ2-1; TRBD2 matches 11 bases. Germline CDR1 reads MGHRA; CDR2 reads YSYEKL. Trimming removed 7 bases from V and 8 bases from J; junction bases left unmatched: 10. This CDR3 has 15 amino acids. The CDR3 bases are TGCGCCAGCACCTTAGCGGGGGGGCCGCGTTATGAGCAGTTCTTC. This codes for CASTLAGGPRYEQFF.

V and J are TRBV5-1 and TRBJ2-7; TRBD2 matches 13 bases. This CDR3 contains 13 residues. The V segment lost 4 bases and the J segment 12 bases; nucleotides outside the gene matches: 7. Germline CDR1 SGHRS, CDR2 YFSETQ. CDR3 in DNA: TGCGCCAGCAGCATCGGGACTAGCGGGATTCTGTACTTC. This sequence encodes CASSIGTSGILYF. The variable domain in full, completed from reference TRBV5-1 and TRBJ2-7, reads KAGVTQTPRYLIKTRGQQVTLSCSPISGHRSVSWYQQTPGQGLQFLFEYFSETQRNKGNFPGRFSGRQFSNSRSEMNVSTLELGDSALYLCASSIGTSGILYFGPGTRLTVT.

This sequence joins TRBV7-8 and TRBJ1-1; D remains unclear. Per the germline V gene, CDR1 is SGHVS and CDR2 is FQNEAQ. The CDR3 runs to 12 residues. Trimming removed 5 bases from V and 6 bases from J, with 10 bases in between. The CDR3 nucleotides are TGTGCCAGCAGCCCACAGACACCTGAAGCTTTCTTT. Its translation is CASSPQTPEAFF.

This chain uses TRBV10-3 with TRBJ2-5; TRBD2 might be the D (6 bases). The germline CDR1 and CDR2 sequences are ENHRY and SYGVKD. This CDR3 region has 13 residues. CDR3 nucleotides: TGTGCGATCGGAGGGGCTCCCCGGGAGACCCAGTACTTC. It codes for CAIGGAPRETQYF.

The chain uses TRBV7-9 and TRBJ2-1; D remains unclear. Germline assignment: CDR1 SEHNR and CDR2 FQNEAQ (reference sequence). There are 15 residues in the CDR3. V was cut by 1 base and J by 8 bases, with 15 bases left in between. As DNA, the CDR3 is TGTGCCAGCAGCTTAGGGAGACACCGATCGGATGAGCAGTTCTTC. Its translation is CASSLGRHRSDEQFF.

The chain employs TRBV7-9 and TRBJ2-2; no definite D call. The V end lost 2 bases, the J end lost 1 base, and 8 bases lay between the germline ends. The CDR3 consists of 15 residues. CDR1 is SEHNR, CDR2 FQNEAQ, per germline (reference sequence). The CDR3 is CASSLTLQNTGELFF. For the CDR3, the DNA is TGTGCCAGCAGCTTAACTCTACAGAACACCGGGGAGCTGTTTTTT. Full variable domain (missing parts from reference TRBV7-9 and TRBJ2-2): DTGVSQNPRHKITKRGQNVTFRCDPISEHNRLYWYRQTLGQGPEFLTYFQNEAQLEKSRLLSDRFSAERPKGSFSTLEIQRTEQGDSAMYLCASSLTLQNTGELFFGEGSRLTVL.

The rearrangement uses TRBV5-1 and TRBJ2-1, with D tentatively TRBD1 (6 bases). The CDR3 has 12 amino acids. V was pared by 2 bases and J by 9 bases, with 9 bases between. Germline CDR1 SGHRS, CDR2 YFSETQ. The CDR3 DNA sequence: TGCGCCAGCAGCTTCCAAGGGGGTGAGCAGTTCTTC. It translates to CASSFQGGEQFF.